Each of the 8 T cell receptor beta chains below was sequenced from the same sample in a study of blood T cell repertoires in COVID-19. Sequencing was performed with immunoSEQ multiplex PCR; in TCRdb, only in-frame clones are kept and a portion is missing. The table lists roughly 56,000 clones, approximately 92% of them singletons. Sequencing was performed on peripheral blood. The source of these receptors is a man aged 50-60 years with active COVID-19.

J is TRBJ1-1 and V is TRBV2; TRBD1 matches at 8 bases. The CDR3 extends over 12 amino acids. Germline V lookup: CDR1 SNHLY, CDR2 FYNNEI. V shed 6 bases, J shed 7 bases, and the junction held 4 bases outside the gene matches. CDR3 coding DNA: TGTGCCAGCAGCACAGGGGGTTTTGAAGCTTTCTTT. Translated: CASSTGGFEAFF.

The chain carries TRBV27 and TRBJ2-1, with 11 bases identical to TRBD2. Germline assignment: CDR1 MNHEY and CDR2 SMNVEV (reference sequence). Trimming at V came to 0 bases and at J to 8 bases, leaving 12 bases not matched to a gene. This CDR3 is built from 18 residues. This CDR3 is CASSLSVTSGVQRDEQFF. Written as DNA, the CDR3 is TGTGCCAGCAGTTTATCGGTGACTAGCGGGGTCCAAAGAGATGAGCAGTTCTTC.

This clone was counted a single time. The junction shows a germline mismatch at one end, possibly a read error. The chain uses TRBV13 and TRBJ2-1; 7 nucleotides agree with TRBD2. From germline, CDR1 is PRHDT and CDR2 FYEKMQ (reference sequence). This CDR3 spans 12 amino acids. The CDR3 nucleotides read TGTGCCAGCAGCTCCACCGGGACTACGGGAATCTTC. It codes for CASSSTGTTGIF.

The rearrangement joins TRBV27 to TRBJ2-7; TRBD2 matches at 12 bases. Germline CDR1 MNHEY, CDR2 SMNVEV (reference sequence). V lost 5 bases and J lost 3; bases outside the gene matches: 2. This CDR3 is 14 amino acids long. The CDR3 region has the DNA TGTGCCAGCAGTCTAGCGGGGGGGAACTACGAGCAGTACTTC. As protein: CASSLAGGNYEQYF.

The chain has TRBV4-1 and TRBJ1-4; D might be TRBD1 (5 bases). V lost 5 bases, J lost 6 bases, and 16 bases lay in between. The CDR3 extends over 15 amino acids. The germline CDR1 and CDR2 sequences are MGHRA and YSYEKL. This CDR3 reads CASSSPGRIDEKLFF. The CDR3 nucleotides read TGCGCCAGCAGCTCTCCAGGGCGAATAGATGAAAAACTGTTTTTT.

CDR3 coding DNA: TGTGCCAGCAGCTTGCAGGGGTTAGGCACTGAAGCTTTCTTT. Encoded protein: CASSLQGLGTEAFF. The chain uses TRBV5-4 and TRBJ1-1; perhaps TRBD1 as D (6 bases). V was cut by 1 base and J by 4 bases, with 11 bases left in between. The CDR3 sequence is 14 residues long. CDR1 and CDR2 (germline): SGHNT, YYREEE (reference sequence).

The rearrangement joins TRBV5-6 to TRBJ2-7; D is uncertain. The CDR3 extends over 13 amino acids. Trimming stripped 3 bases from V and 7 bases from J, with 14 bases between. Germline CDR1 SGHDT, CDR2 YYEEEE. For the CDR3, the DNA is TGTGCCAGCAGCTCTGGAGCTGAGAGGGAGCAGTACTTC. Translation: CASSSGAEREQYF.

The chain recombines TRBV4-1 with TRBJ1-5; tentatively, D is TRBD1 (5 bases). V was shortened by 0 bases and J by 1 base, with 16 bases between the two germline ends. Looked up from germline, CDR1 is MGHRA and CDR2 is YSYEKL. CDR3 size: 18 residues. CDR3 region: CASSQESGFGRSNQPQHF. The DNA for the CDR3 is TGCGCCAGCAGCCAAGAATCAGGGTTCGGTAGGAGCAATCAGCCCCAGCATTTT.